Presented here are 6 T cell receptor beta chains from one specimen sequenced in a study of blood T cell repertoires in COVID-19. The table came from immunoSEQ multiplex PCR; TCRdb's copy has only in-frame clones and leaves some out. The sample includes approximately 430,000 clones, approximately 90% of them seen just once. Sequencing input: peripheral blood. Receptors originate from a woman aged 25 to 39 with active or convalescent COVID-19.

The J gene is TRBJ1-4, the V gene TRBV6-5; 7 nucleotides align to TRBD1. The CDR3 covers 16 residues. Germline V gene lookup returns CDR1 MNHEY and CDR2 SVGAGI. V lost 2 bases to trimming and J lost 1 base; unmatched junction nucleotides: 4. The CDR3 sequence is CASSYGTVGTNEKLFF. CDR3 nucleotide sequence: TGTGCCAGCAGTTACGGGACAGTGGGAACTAATGAAAAACTGTTTTTT.

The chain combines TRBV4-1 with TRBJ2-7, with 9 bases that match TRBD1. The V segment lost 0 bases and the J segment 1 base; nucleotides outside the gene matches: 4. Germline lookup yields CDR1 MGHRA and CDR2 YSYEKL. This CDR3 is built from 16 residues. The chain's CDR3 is CASSQDGTGRSYEQYF. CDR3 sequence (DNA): TGCGCCAGCAGCCAAGACGGGACAGGGAGATCCTACGAGCAGTACTTC.

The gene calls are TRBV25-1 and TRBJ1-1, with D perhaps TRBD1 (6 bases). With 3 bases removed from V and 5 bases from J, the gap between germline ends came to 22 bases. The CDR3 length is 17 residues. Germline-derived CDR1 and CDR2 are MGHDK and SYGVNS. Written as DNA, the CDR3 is TGTGCCAGCAGTGACCGCAAACCGGGACAAGTCCTGACTGAAGCTTTCTTT. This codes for CASSDRKPGQVLTEAFF. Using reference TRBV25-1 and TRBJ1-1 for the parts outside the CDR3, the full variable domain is EADIYQTPRYLVIGTGKKITLECSQTMGHDKMYWYQQDPGMELHLIHYSYGVNSTEKGDLSSESTVSRIRTEHFPLTLESARPSHTSQYLCASSDRKPGQVLTEAFFGQGTRLTVV.

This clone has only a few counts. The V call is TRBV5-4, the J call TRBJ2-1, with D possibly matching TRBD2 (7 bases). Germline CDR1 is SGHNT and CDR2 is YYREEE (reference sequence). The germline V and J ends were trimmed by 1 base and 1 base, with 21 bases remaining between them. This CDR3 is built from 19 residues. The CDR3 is CASSLIGGAPRSSYNEQFF. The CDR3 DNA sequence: TGTGCCAGCAGCTTGATAGGGGGGGCCCCTCGCTCTTCCTACAATGAGCAGTTCTTC.

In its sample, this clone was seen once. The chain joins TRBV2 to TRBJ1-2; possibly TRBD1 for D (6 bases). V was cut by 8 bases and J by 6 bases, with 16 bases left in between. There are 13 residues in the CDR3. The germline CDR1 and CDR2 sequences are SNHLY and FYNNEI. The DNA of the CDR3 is TGTGCCAGCTGGCCAGCAGGGGTCCATGGCTACACCTTC. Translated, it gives CASWPAGVHGYTF.

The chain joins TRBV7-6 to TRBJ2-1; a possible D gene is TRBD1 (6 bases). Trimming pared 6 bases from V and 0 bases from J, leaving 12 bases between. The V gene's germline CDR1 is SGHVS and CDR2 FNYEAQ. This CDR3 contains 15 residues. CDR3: CASSPDRSSYNEQFF. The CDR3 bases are TGTGCCAGCAGTCCTGACAGGAGCTCCTACAATGAGCAGTTCTTC.